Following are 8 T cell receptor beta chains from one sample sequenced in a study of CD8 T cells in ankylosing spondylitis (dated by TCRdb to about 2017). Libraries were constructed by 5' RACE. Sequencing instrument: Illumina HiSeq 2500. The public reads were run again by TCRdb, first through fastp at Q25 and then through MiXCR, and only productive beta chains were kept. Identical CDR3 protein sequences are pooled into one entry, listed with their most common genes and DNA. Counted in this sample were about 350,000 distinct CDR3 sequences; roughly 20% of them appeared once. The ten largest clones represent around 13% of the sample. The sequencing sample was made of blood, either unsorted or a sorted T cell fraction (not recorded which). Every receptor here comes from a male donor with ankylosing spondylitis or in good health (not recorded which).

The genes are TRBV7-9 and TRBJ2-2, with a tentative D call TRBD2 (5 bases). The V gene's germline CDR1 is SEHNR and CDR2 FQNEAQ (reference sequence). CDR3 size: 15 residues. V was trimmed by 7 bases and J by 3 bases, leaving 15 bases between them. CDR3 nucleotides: TGTGCCAGCACCCGAACGGGAATCCACACCGGGGAGCTGTTTTTT. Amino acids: CASTRTGIHTGELFF.

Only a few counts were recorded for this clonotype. CDR3 region: CASSVGGVADTQYF. The CDR3 DNA reads as TGTGCCAGCAGCGTGGGAGGGGTTGCAGATACGCAGTATTTT. The chain employs TRBV9 and TRBJ2-3; 7 bases align to TRBD2. The CDR3 consists of 14 residues. Germline CDR1 is SGDLS and CDR2 is YYNGEE. Trimming cost V 2 bases and J 4 bases; bases outside gene matches: 4.

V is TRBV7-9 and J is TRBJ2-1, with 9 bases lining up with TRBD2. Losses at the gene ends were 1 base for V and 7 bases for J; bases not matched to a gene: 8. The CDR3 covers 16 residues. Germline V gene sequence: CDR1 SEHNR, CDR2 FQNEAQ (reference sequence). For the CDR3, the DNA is TGTGCCAGCAGCTTAGTTGCTAGCGGGGTCCCAAATGAGCAGTTCTTC. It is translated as CASSLVASGVPNEQFF.

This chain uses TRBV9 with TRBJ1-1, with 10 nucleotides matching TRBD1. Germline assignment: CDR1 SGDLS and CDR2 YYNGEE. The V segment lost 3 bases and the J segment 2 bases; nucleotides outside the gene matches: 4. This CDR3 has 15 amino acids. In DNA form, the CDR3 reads TGTGCCAGCAGCGGACGACAGGGGGCAAACACTGAAGCTTTCTTT. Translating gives CASSGRQGANTEAFF.

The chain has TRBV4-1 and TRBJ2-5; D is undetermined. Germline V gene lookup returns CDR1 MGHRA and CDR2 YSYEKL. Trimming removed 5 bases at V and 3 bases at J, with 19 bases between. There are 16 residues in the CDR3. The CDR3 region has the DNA TGCGCCAGCAGCAAGGAGAGATCGGAACGAAAAGAGACCCAGTACTTC. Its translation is CASSKERSERKETQYF.

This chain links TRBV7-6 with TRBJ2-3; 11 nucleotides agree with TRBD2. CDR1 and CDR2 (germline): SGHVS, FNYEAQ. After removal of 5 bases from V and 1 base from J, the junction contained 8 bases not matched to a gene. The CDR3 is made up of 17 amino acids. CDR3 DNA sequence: TGTGCCAGCAGCCACCCCCTGGGACTAGCGGGCACAGATACGCAGTATTTT. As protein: CASSHPLGLAGTDTQYF.

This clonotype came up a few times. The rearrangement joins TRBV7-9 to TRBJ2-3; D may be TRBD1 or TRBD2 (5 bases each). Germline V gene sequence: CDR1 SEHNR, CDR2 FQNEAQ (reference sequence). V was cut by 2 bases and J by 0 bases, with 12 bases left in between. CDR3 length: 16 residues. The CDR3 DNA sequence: TGTGCCAGCAGCTTACTCCGGGGCTCCAGCACAGATACGCAGTATTTT. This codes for CASSLLRGSSTDTQYF.

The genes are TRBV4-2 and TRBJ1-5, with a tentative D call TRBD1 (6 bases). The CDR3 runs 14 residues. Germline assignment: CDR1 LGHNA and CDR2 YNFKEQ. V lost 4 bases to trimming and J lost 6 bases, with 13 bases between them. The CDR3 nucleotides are TGTGCCAGCAGCCCAGTTGGGGGCGGTCAGCCCCAGCATTTT. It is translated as CASSPVGGGQPQHF.